This T cell receptor beta chain was captured by sequencing in a study of T cells expressing NK-cell markers (dated by TCRdb to about 2020). With regard to the full study: TCR beta-chain repertoires were profiled in sorted CD3+CD56+NKG2C+, CD3+CD56+NKG2C- and CD3+CD56-NKG2C+ T-cell subsets from several donors. The eight sequenced donors were randomly selected healthy volunteers, three men and five women. Among the eight sequenced donors, only one was HCMV-seronegative, while the other seven were HCMV-seropositive. The libraries were sequenced on Illumina HiSeq 2000/2500, MiSeq or NextSeq, producing 2 x 150 bp reads. The research as a whole found: Those dominant clonotypes were again the most abundant among CD3+CD56-NKG2C+ cells in a handful of donors, at about 28.3-65%. Whether the expanded NKG2C-expressing T cell clones were specific for HCMV antigens remained unclear. In over 5 donors, the dominant CD3+CD56+NKG2C+ clonotypes were among the top 10 CD8+ clonotypes and accounted for about 1.0-7.5% of CD8+ T cells.

From the cysteine up to the phenylalanine, the CDR3 has a length of 16 residues. The DNA is not on file. The germline V gene yields SGHAT for CDR1 and FQNNGV for CDR2. HCMV serostatus was determined by detecting HCMV-specific IgG in serum with a commercial ELISA kit. Peripheral blood mononuclear cells were isolated from blood by Ficoll density gradient centrifugation. For sequencing, an Illumina HiSeq 2000 was employed. 5'RACE template switching, by which a universal primer site and unique molecular identifiers were added, was used to make TCR beta cDNA libraries. Priming for cDNA synthesis came from the TCR beta constant segment, and two successive PCR amplification steps followed. The paper's data handling went like this. MIGEC handled demultiplexing of the reads and grouping by UMI, while MiTCR was used to assemble and quantify clonotypes. Only TCR cDNA sequences supported by at least two reads were kept to exclude erroneous sequences. Downstream repertoire analysis used the tcR package, and clonotypes were matched across fractions by CDR3 nucleotide sequence plus V segment. VDJmatch was used to annotate antigen specificity against VDJdb, with one amino acid substitution allowed in CDR3. Once TCRdb had reprocessed the reads, it stored one entry per CDR3 protein sequence and supplied no DNA. In this record, the V and J calls reflect TCRdb's handling and not the investigators' own analysis. The record for this sample contains some 340,000 distinct CDR3 sequences. The top ten hold roughly 5.2% of the sample.

On this clonotype: Its specific antigen is unknown.

The sequencing sample was made of blood T cells: a sorted CD56 or NKG2C T cell subset, CD4+ or CD8+ T cells, or bulk PBMC T cells (not recorded which). The chain is encoded by TRBV11-2 joined to TRBJ2-3. This receptor was taken from a man aged 18 to 69 in good health. CDR3 region: CASSLIPSGGTDTQYF.